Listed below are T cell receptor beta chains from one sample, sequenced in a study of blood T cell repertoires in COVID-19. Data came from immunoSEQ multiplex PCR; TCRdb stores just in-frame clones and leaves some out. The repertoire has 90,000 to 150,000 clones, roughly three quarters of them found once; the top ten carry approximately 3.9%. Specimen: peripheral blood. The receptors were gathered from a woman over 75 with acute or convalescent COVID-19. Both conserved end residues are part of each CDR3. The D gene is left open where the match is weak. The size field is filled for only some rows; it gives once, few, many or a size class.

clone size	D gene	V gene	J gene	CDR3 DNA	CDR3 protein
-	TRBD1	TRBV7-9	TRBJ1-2	TGTGCCAGCAGCTTAGGGGGACAGATCTATGGCTACACCTTC	CASSLGGQIYGYTF
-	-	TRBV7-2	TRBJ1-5	TGTGCCAGCAGCTTAGCCAGTAGCAATCAGCCCCAGCATTTT	CASSLASSNQPQHF
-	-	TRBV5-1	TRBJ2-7	TGCGCCAGCAGCTTGGCGGGGGGCGAATCCTACGAGCAGTACTTC	CASSLAGGESYEQYF
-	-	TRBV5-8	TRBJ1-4	TGTGCCAGCAGCTCGAACTGGGGAGTGGCGGAACGTAATGAAAAACTGTTTTTT	CASSSNWGVAERNEKLFF
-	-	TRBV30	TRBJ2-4	TGTGCCTGGAGTCCCGGAAGGGGGGGCATTCAGTACTTC	CAWSPGRGGIQYF
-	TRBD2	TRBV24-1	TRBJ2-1	TGTGCCACCAGTGATTCGCGTAGCGGGGGGGGGACGGGTGAGCAGTTCTTC	CATSDSRSGGGTGEQFF
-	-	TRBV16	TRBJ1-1	TGTGCCAGCAGCCCTCTCAGGGATACTGAAGCTTTCTTT	CASSPLRDTEAFF
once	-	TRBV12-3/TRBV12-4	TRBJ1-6	TGTGCCAGCAGCTTTTACGGGAAGCCCCTCCACTTT	CASSFYGKPLHF
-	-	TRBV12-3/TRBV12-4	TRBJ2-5	TGTGCCAGCAGTCCAGGGTTCCAAGAGACCCAGTACTTC	CASSPGFQETQYF
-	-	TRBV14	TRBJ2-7	TGTGCCAGCAGCCAAGATCGTCGTGGAGGCTACGAGCAGTACTTC	CASSQDRRGGYEQYF
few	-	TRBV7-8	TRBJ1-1	TGTGCCAGCAGCTTCCCACCACAGAACACTGAAGCTTTCTTT	CASSFPPQNTEAFF
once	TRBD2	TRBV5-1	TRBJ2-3	TGCGCCAGCAGCCCGTTCCCCGAGCGGGGGGTTAGCACAGATACGCAGTATTTT	CASSPFPERGVSTDTQYF
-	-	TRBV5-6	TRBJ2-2	TGTGCCAGCAGCTATGGACTTACGGACACCGGGGAGCTGTTTTTT	CASSYGLTDTGELFF
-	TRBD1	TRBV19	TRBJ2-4	TGTGCCAGTAGTATCTGGGACAGGCTTTACTTC	CASSIWDRLYF
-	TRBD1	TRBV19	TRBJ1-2	TGTGCCAGTAGTCAGGGGGGATTCTATGGCTACACCTTC	CASSQGGFYGYTF
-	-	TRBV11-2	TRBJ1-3	TGTGCCACCGAGAGCCGGGGTCGGGGAAACACCATATATTTT	CATESRGRGNTIYF
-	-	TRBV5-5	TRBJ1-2	TGTGCCAGCAGCTTGACGGGGGATAGTGGCTACACCTTC	CASSLTGDSGYTF